A single sample gave rise to the 7 T cell receptor beta chains below, sequenced in a study of shared clonotypes between healthy human individuals. Sequencing used immunoSEQ multiplex PCR; TCRdb keeps in-frame clones, though not all of them. The data contain about 2.4 million clones, around 94% of them singletons. Sequenced sample: naive CD4+ T cells sorted from blood. Subset reported: CD45RA+ positively selected. The receptor source for this set is a man between 18 and 29 years old in good health.

V usage is TRBV28 and J usage is TRBJ2-5; D call uncertain. The CDR3 spans 15 residues. Trimming shortened V by 1 base and J by 1 base, and 10 bases separated the two germline ends. Germline V gene sequence: CDR1 MDHEN, CDR2 SYDVKM. In DNA, the CDR3 is TGTGCCAGCAGTTTATCATTTGGGGTCCAAGAGACCCAGTACTTC. Its translation is CASSLSFGVQETQYF.

The chain joins TRBV4-1 to TRBJ2-4; D is uncertain. This CDR3 region has 15 residues. V was shortened by 1 base and J by 8 bases, with 15 bases between the two germline ends. Germline assignment: CDR1 MGHRA and CDR2 YSYEKL. CDR3 DNA: TGCGCCAGCAGCCAAGTGGGATTACGTGCTGACATTCAGTACTTC. Its protein is CASSQVGLRADIQYF.

This clone has more than one count but fewer than ten. The chain employs TRBV6-6 and TRBJ1-2; the match to TRBD1 covers 10 bases. J lost 3 bases, V lost 10 bases, and 2 bases had no gene match. Germline V lookup: CDR1 MNHNY, CDR2 SVGAGI (reference sequence). The CDR3 has 12 amino acids. The CDR3: CATGTGDYGYTF. In DNA, the CDR3 is TGTGCCACCGGGACAGGGGACTATGGCTACACCTTC.

As concerns this clone: Other DNA sequences from this sample encode an identical CDR3 as well. The V gene is TRBV6-5, the J gene TRBJ1-5; D remains unclear. CDR3 length: 14 residues. Trimming removed 2 bases at V and 2 bases at J, with 7 bases between. CDR1 and CDR2 (germline): MNHEY, SVGAGI. The CDR3 coding sequence is TGTGCCAGCAGTTACACTGGGGGCAATCAGCCCCAGCATTTT. Protein product: CASSYTGGNQPQHF.

The chain combines TRBV10-3 with TRBJ2-1; 8 bases match TRBD1. With 2 bases clipped from V and 6 bases from J, the junction kept 9 bases outside the gene matches. Germline lookup yields CDR1 ENHRY and CDR2 SYGVKD. The CDR3 runs 16 residues. CDR3 in DNA: TGTGCCATCAGTGAGAATGGACAGGGTCTTTCCAATGAGCAGTTCTTC. Residues: CAISENGQGLSNEQFF.

Note on this clone: The sample has other DNA sequences that encode this CDR3 too. The chain employs TRBV6-6 and TRBJ2-7; D might be TRBD1 (5 bases). Per the germline V gene, CDR1 is MNHNY and CDR2 is SVGAGI (reference sequence). The CDR3 is made up of 13 amino acids. V lost 2 bases, J lost 0 bases, and 5 bases lay in between. CDR3 protein: CASSYQGSYEQYF. The CDR3 coding sequence is TGTGCCAGCAGTTACCAGGGCTCCTACGAGCAGTACTTC.

The chain has TRBV7-3 and TRBJ2-7; TRBD1 matches at 7 bases. The CDR3 runs to 15 residues. Trimming at V came to 5 bases and at J to 0 bases, leaving 7 bases not matched to a gene. Germline V gene data show CDR1 as SGHTA and CDR2 as FQGTGA. The CDR3 DNA reads TGTGCCAGCAGCCTCGACAGGGCTGGCTCCTACGAGCAGTACTTC. Encoded protein: CASSLDRAGSYEQYF. The entire variable domain, with the rest obtained from reference TRBV7-3 and TRBJ2-7, is as follows: GAGVSQTPSNKVTEKGKYVELRCDPISGHTALYWYRQSLGQGPEFLIYFQGTGAADDSGLPNDRFFAVRPEGSVSTLKIQRTERGDSAVYLCASSLDRAGSYEQYFGPGTRLTVT.